Reported below is one T cell receptor (beta chain). These data are taken from a study of shared clonotypes between healthy human individuals. The authors split each subset's genomic DNA evenly across several immunoSEQ plates. Data came from immunoSEQ multiplex PCR; TCRdb stores just in-frame clones and leaves some out. The sample lists hundreds of thousands of clones, less than 98% occurring once. Donors comprised healthy HIV-negative adults lacking recent acute infections or vaccinations. In the CD4+ fraction, cells were divided into CD45RA+ naive and CD45RA-negative memory subsets. Source material: naive CD4+ T cells sorted from blood. This sample's subset: CD45RA+ positively selected. The TCR originated in a woman aged 30 to 39 in good health.

CDR3 sequence: CASSVTGREKAFF. The CDR3, as DNA: TGCGCCAGCAGTGTGACGGGACGGGAAAAAGCTTTCTTT. This chain joins TRBV10-1 and TRBJ1-1; D possibly corresponds to TRBD1 (5 bases). The CDR3 is 13 amino acids. Trimming stripped 4 bases from V and 9 bases from J, with 15 bases between. CDR1 and CDR2 (germline): WNHNN, SYGVQD (reference sequence).